What follows are 15 T cell receptor beta chains derived from one specimen sequenced in a study of T cell responses to AZD1222 COVID-19 vaccine (dated by TCRdb to the early 2020s). The time point label of this sample denotes: about 28 days (+/-7) after the second vaccine dose. The library was produced with the immunoSEQ multiplex PCR assay. TCRdb limited this immuneACCESS table to in-frame rearrangements with V and J called. A share of clones is missing; checked studies link under half to unresolved V genes, and the rest is unexplained. Across this sample there are 90,000 to 120,000 clones, with 87% seen only once. The top ten constitute about 2.5% of the sample. The sequencing used peripheral blood, collected 28 days after the second AZD1222 dose. All receptors come from an adult who received the AZD1222 COVID-19 vaccine.

The chain is built from TRBV6-2 or TRBV6-3 and TRBJ1-2, with 7 bases identical to TRBD1. Germline trimming cut 6 bases from V and 5 bases from J; bases unmatched to any gene: 9. Germline values: CDR1 MNHEY, CDR2 SVGEGT. CDR3 length equals 14 residues. The CDR3 spells CASSQTGPEYGYTF. DNA of the CDR3: TGTGCCAGCAGCCAGACAGGGCCGGAGTATGGCTACACCTTC.

J is TRBJ1-1 and V is TRBV5-1; no clear D gene. The CDR3 consists of 14 residues. The germline V gene encodes CDR1 SGHRS and CDR2 YFSETQ. V was cut by 0 bases and J by 9 bases, with 15 bases left in between. CDR3 loop: CASSLDGSGEKAFF. The CDR3 DNA follows: TGCGCCAGCAGCTTGGACGGGTCTGGGGAGAAAGCTTTCTTT.

This chain links TRBV15 with TRBJ1-1, with TRBD1 matching over 8 bases. V lost 5 bases to trimming and J lost 4 bases; unmatched junction nucleotides: 9. Germline V gives CDR1 LNHNV, CDR2 YYDKDF (reference sequence). This CDR3 contains 15 residues. The CDR3 nucleotides read TGTGCCACCAGCGGGTCACAGGGGGTTGGCACTGAAGCTTTCTTT. It specifies CATSGSQGVGTEAFF. The full variable domain, with the rest looked up from reference TRBV15 and TRBJ1-1, is DAMVIQNPRYQVTQFGKPVTLSCSQTLNHNVMYWYQQKSSQAPKLLFHYYDKDFNNEADTPDNFQSRRPNTSFCFLDIRSPGLGDTAMYLCATSGSQGVGTEAFFGQGTRLTVV.

The chain couples TRBV30 to TRBJ2-3, with D perhaps matching TRBD2 (5 bases). Germline values: CDR1 GTSNPN, CDR2 SVGIG (reference sequence). V dropped 5 bases and J dropped 7 bases, with 10 bases sitting between them. The CDR3 is 11 residues long. The CDR3, as DNA: TGTGCCTGGCACCGGGGTTATACGCAGTATTTT. Amino acid sequence: CAWHRGYTQYF.

This clone occurred once. The chain combines TRBV28 with TRBJ1-5; 12 bases are a match to TRBD1. There are 20 residues in the CDR3. The V gene's germline CDR1 is MDHEN and CDR2 SYDVKM. Trimming removed 5 bases from V and 2 bases from J; junction bases left unmatched: 16. Written as DNA, the CDR3 is TGTGCCAGCAGTAGTTTAACATCCGGGACAGGGGGCTTGGGCAATCAGCCCCAGCATTTT. Residues: CASSSLTSGTGGLGNQPQHF.

The rearrangement uses TRBV3-1 (or the pseudogene TRBV3-2) and TRBJ1-4; unclear D gene. Per the germline V gene, CDR1 is LGHDT and CDR2 is YNNKEL (reference sequence). CDR3 size: 13 residues. The V and J ends lost 8 bases and 0 bases respectively, with 7 bases between them. Here the CDR3 reads CASGLATNEKLFF. CDR3 nucleotide sequence: TGTGCCAGCGGCCTAGCAACTAATGAAAAACTGTTTTTT.

This clone has just a few counts. The chain joins TRBV30 to TRBJ1-6; TRBD1 aligns across 7 bases. The CDR3 is 14 residues long. Germline lookup yields CDR1 GTSNPN and CDR2 SVGIG (reference sequence). V shed 3 bases and J 10 bases; nucleotides not matched to a gene: 9. In nucleotides, the CDR3 is TGTGCCTGGAGCCAAGGGACAGAGCAATCACCCCTCCACTTT. Amino acids: CAWSQGTEQSPLHF. The full variable domain, completed using reference TRBV30 and TRBJ1-6, is SQTIHQWPATLVQPVGSPLSLECTVEGTSNPNLYWYRQAAGRGLQLLFYSVGIGQISSEVPQNLSASRPQDRQFILSSKKLLLSDSGFYLCAWSQGTEQSPLHFGNGTRLTVT.

This clone was observed a single time. The V call is TRBV24-1, the J call TRBJ2-1, with TRBD2 as a possible D gene (7 bases). Germline-derived CDR1 and CDR2 are KGHDR and SFDVKD. V lost 4 bases and J lost 6, with 12 bases in between. This CDR3 is built from 14 residues. CDR3 bases: TGTGCCACCAGTGACACAGGGAGGGTCAATGAGCAGTTCTTC. Translated: CATSDTGRVNEQFF.

V is TRBV4-1 and J is TRBJ2-7; the D gene is possibly TRBD2 (5 bases). The CDR3 extends over 14 amino acids. In germline, CDR1 is MGHRA, CDR2 YSYEKL. V shed 4 bases and J shed 3 bases, with 13 bases lying between them. Here the CDR3 DNA reads TGCGCCAGCAGCCCCCTGGCAGGAGGCTACGAGCAGTACTTC. Translation: CASSPLAGGYEQYF.

V gene TRBV28 combines with J gene TRBJ1-1; TRBD1 matches at 9 bases. The CDR3 sequence is 15 residues long. The V gene end was trimmed by 3 bases and the J gene end by 1 base; junction bases not matched to a gene: 3. Germline V gene data show CDR1 as MDHEN and CDR2 as SYDVKM. In DNA form, the CDR3 reads TGTGCCAGCAGTTTTGACAGGGGGTGGAACACTGAAGCTTTCTTT. This gives the protein CASSFDRGWNTEAFF.

The chain links TRBV2 to TRBJ1-2; maybe TRBD1 (6 bases). Germline V gene data show CDR1 as SNHLY and CDR2 as FYNNEI. Trimming left V 5 bases short and J 3 bases short, with 13 bases between. The CDR3 is 14 residues long. CDR3 amino acids: CASSPRGEDYGYTF. The CDR3, as DNA: TGTGCCAGCAGTCCAAGGGGGGAGGACTATGGCTACACCTTC.

The chain couples TRBV6-5 to TRBJ2-1; D is possibly TRBD2 (5 bases). CDR3 length: 14 residues. In germline, CDR1 is MNHEY, CDR2 SVGAGI. V lost 3 bases and J lost 9, with 15 bases in between. CDR3 DNA sequence: TGTGCCAGCAGTTATGGCCGGACTGGCGGTGAGCAGTTCTTC. It specifies CASSYGRTGGEQFF.

The V call is TRBV11-2, the J call TRBJ2-7; D might be TRBD1 (5 bases). Germline assignment: CDR1 SGHAT and CDR2 FQNNGV. V was trimmed by 2 bases and J by 3 bases, leaving 14 bases between them. The CDR3 is 15 residues long. Written as DNA, the CDR3 is TGTGCCAGCAGCTTATCCCCACAGGCTCACTACGAGCAGTACTTC. Translation: CASSLSPQAHYEQYF.

This chain joins TRBV3-1 (or the pseudogene TRBV3-2) and TRBJ2-2; D ambiguous. Germline assignment: CDR1 LGHDT and CDR2 YNNKEL (reference sequence). This CDR3 is 14 amino acids long. V was clipped by 2 bases and J by 8 bases, with 12 bases between them. Here the CDR3 reads CASSQLPVNGELFF. The CDR3 coding sequence is TGTGCCAGCAGCCAACTTCCAGTCAATGGGGAGCTGTTTTTT.

The chain has TRBV5-6 and TRBJ1-6; 7 bases are shared with TRBD1. V shed 5 bases, J shed 7 bases, and the junction held 12 bases outside the gene matches. CDR1 is SGHDT and CDR2 is YYEEEE in the germline V gene. CDR3 length equals 16 residues. CDR3 in amino acids: CASRERQGRSNSPLHF. The CDR3 region has the DNA TGTGCCAGCAGGGAGCGACAGGGACGTTCGAATTCACCCCTCCACTTT.